This section outlines one T cell receptor beta chain sequence together with its context. As yet, its antigen is unknown. TCR beta libraries were prepared from cDNA with unique molecular identifiers. TCRdb redid the calling of the PCR reads with MiXCR, one entry per CDR3 protein. The sample gives about 460,000 distinct CDR3 sequences, approximately 45% of which show up once; 9% to 13% is in the top ten. The V gene's germline CDR1 is SGHTA and CDR2 FQGNSA. There are 16 residues in the CDR3. V lost 3 bases and J 7 bases, leaving 21 bases between the germline ends. This specimen belongs to a study of post-analysis software for immune sequencing data. Study summary: Clinical courses comprised relapsing-remitting, secondary progressive and progressive-relapsing multiple sclerosis. Study-level points and caveats: Multiple sclerosis was associated with a significant reduction in normalized Chao1 diversity relative to controls. Pronounced co-clustering by F measure was evident among identically batched samples. TRBV5-6, TRBV5-1 and TRBV20-1 were among about 5 TRBV segments more frequent in patients than controls.

This rearrangement joins TRBV7-2 to TRBJ1-2, with D hard to call. This TCR was recovered from a girl between 5 and 17 years old with multiple sclerosis. Specimen: blood. Here the CDR3 reads CASSFPSSLSTGGYTF. The CDR3, as DNA: TGTGCCAGCAGCTTCCCTTCGTCCCTTAGTACGGGTGGCTACACCTTC.